The entry that follows covers one T cell receptor (beta chain) sequence. As yet, its antigen is unknown. This specimen belongs to a study of CD8 T cells in Susac syndrome. Sequencing of TCR beta was carried out in blood CD8+ and CD4+ T cells. Patients with Susac syndrome met diagnostic criteria defined recently for definite or probable disease. Random hexamers were used to reverse transcribe the RNA input (about 0.5 to 1 ug). Amplification of TCR beta CDR3 by immunoSEQ multiplex PCR spanned 54 Vbeta and 13 Jbeta. TCRdb re-derived calls from the immunoSEQ multiplex PCR reads in MiXCR, one entry per CDR3 protein. The sample has roughly 220,000 distinct CDR3 sequences, about 95% seen once; the top ten hold about 0.14%. Study-wide results and caveats: It was acknowledged in the study that its TCR sequencing and HLA analysis involved a relatively small number of individuals.

Sequencing input: CD4+ T cells from PBMCs. The clonotype was recovered from a human donor with Susac syndrome.

In nucleotides, the CDR3 is TGCAGTGCTATAGGGACTAGCCGCACAGATACGCAGTATTTT. As protein: CSAIGTSRTDTQYF. The genes are TRBV20-1 and TRBJ2-3, with 9 nucleotides matching TRBD2. CDR1 and CDR2 from the germline V gene are DFQATT and SNEGSKA (reference sequence). Losses at the gene ends were 4 bases for V and 1 base for J; bases not matched to a gene: 3. The CDR3 contains 14 residues.